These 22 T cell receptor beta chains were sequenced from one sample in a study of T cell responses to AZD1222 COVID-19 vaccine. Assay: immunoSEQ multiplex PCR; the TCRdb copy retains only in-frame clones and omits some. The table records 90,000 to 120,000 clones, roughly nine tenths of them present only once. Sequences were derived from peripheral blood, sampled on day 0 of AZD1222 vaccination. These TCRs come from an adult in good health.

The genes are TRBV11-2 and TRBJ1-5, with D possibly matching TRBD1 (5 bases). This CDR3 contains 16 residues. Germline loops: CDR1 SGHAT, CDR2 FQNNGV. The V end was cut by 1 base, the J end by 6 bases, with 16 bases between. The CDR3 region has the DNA TGTGCCAGCAGCTTAGGAGGGGTCAGCGGGAGTCAGCCCCAGCATTTT. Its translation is CASSLGGVSGSQPQHF.

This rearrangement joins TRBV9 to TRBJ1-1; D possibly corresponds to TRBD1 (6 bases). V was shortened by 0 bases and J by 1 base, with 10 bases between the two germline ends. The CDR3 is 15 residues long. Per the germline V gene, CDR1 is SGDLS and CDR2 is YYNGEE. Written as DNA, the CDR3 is TGTGCCAGCAGCGTAGCGCAGGGACAGAACACTGAAGCTTTCTTT. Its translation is CASSVAQGQNTEAFF.

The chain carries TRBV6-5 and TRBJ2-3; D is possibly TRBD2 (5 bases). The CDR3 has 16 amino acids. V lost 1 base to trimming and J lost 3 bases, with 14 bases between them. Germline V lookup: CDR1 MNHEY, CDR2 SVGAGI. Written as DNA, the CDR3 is TGTGCCAGCAGTTACTATCGGGGTTCTGGGACAGATACGCAGTATTTT. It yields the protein CASSYYRGSGTDTQYF.

Written as DNA, the CDR3 is TGCGCCAGCAGCCCGAGGGACACCGTTAGCACAGATACGCAGTATTTT. Translation gives CASSPRDTVSTDTQYF. The V call is TRBV4-3, the J call TRBJ2-3, with D possibly being TRBD1 (6 bases). The CDR3 runs 16 residues. Germline V gives CDR1 LGHNA, CDR2 YSLEER. V dropped 4 bases and J dropped 0 bases, with 14 bases sitting between them.

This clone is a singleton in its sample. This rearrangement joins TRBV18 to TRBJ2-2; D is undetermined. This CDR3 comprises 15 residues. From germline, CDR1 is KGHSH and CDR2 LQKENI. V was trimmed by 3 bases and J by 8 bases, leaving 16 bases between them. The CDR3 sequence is CASSPLGVSPGELFF. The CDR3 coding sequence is TGTGCCAGCTCACCCCTCGGAGTTTCACCTGGGGAGCTGTTTTTT.

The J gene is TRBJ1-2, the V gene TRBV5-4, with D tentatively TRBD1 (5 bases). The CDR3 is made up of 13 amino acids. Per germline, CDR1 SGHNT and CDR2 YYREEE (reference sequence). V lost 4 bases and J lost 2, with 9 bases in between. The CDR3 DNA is TGTGCCAGCAGCCCGGACACCAACTATGGCTACACCTTC. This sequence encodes CASSPDTNYGYTF. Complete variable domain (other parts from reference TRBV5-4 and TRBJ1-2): ETGVTQSPTHLIKTRGQQVTLRCSSQSGHNTVSWYQQALGQGPQFIFQYYREEENGRGNFPPRFSGLQFPNYSSELNVNALELDDSALYLCASSPDTNYGYTFGSGTRLTVV.

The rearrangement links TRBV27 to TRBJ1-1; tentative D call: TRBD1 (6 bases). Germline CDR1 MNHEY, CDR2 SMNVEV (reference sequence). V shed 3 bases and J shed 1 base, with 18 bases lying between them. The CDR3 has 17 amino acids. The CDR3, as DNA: TGTGCCAGCAGTTTTTTTCAAACCAGGGGAAGGAACACTGAAGCTTTCTTT. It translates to CASSFFQTRGRNTEAFF.

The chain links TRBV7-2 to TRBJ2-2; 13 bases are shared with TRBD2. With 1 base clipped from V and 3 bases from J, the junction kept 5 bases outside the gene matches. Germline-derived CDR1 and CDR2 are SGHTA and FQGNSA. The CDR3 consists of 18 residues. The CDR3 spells CASSLGRTSGGHTGELFF. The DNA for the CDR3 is TGTGCCAGCAGCTTAGGGCGGACTAGCGGGGGCCACACCGGGGAGCTGTTTTTT.

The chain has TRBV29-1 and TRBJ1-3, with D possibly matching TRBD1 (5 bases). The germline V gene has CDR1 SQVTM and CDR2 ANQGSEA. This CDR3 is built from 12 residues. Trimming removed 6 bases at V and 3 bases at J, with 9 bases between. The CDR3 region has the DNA TGCAGCGTGATGACAGATGGAAACACCATATATTTT. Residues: CSVMTDGNTIYF. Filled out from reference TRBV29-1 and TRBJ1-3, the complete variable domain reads SAVISQKPSRDICQRGTSLTIQCQVDSQVTMMFWYRQQPGQSLTLIATANQGSEATYESGFVIDKFPISRPNLTFSTLTVSNMSPEDSSIYLCSVMTDGNTIYFGEGSWLTVV.

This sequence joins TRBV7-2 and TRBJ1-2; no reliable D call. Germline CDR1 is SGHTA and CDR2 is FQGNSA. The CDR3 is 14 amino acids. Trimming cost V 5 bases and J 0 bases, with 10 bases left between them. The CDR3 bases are TGTGCCAGCAGCCCCCGCGAGGCTAACTATGGCTACACCTTC. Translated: CASSPREANYGYTF.

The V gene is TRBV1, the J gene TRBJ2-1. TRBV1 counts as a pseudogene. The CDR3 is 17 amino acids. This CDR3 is CTSSQDLGLVSYNEQFF. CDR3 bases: TGCACCAGCAGCCAAGATCTAGGGCTGGTCTCCTACAATGAGCAGTTCTTC.

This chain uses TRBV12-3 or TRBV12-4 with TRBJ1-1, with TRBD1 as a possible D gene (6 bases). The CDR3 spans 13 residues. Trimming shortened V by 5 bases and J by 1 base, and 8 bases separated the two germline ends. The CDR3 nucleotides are TGTGCCAGCAGTATACAGGGGAACACTGAAGCTTTCTTT. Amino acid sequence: CASSIQGNTEAFF.

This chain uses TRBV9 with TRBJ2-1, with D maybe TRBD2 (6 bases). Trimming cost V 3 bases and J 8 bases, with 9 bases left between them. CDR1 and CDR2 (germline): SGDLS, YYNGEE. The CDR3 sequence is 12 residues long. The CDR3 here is CASSAERDEQFF. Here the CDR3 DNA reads TGTGCCAGCAGCGCGGAGCGGGATGAGCAGTTCTTC.

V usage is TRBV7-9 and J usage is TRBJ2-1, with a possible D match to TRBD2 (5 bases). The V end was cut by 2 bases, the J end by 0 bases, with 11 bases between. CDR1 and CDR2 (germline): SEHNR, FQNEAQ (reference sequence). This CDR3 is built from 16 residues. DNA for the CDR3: TGTGCCAGCAGCTTAATCTTGGGGAGCTCCTACAATGAGCAGTTCTTC. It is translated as CASSLILGSSYNEQFF.

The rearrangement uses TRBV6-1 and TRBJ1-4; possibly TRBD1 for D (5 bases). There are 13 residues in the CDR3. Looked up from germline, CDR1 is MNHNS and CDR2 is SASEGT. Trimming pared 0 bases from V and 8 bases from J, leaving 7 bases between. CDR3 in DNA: TGTGCCAGCAGTGAAGCGGGGACGGAAAAACTGTTTTTT. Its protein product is CASSEAGTEKLFF.

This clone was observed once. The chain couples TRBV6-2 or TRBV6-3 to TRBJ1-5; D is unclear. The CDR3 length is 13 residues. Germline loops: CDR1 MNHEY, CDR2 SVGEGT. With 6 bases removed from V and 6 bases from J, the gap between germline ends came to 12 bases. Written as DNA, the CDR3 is TGTGCCAGCAGCCCCCTGGTGGCTCAGCCCCAGCATTTT. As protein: CASSPLVAQPQHF.

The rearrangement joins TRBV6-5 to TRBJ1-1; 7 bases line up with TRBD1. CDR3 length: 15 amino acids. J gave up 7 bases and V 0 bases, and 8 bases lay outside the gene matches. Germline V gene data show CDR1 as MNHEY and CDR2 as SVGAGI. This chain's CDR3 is CASSYSEGQTFEAFF. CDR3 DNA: TGTGCCAGCAGTTACTCCGAGGGACAGACCTTTGAAGCTTTCTTT.

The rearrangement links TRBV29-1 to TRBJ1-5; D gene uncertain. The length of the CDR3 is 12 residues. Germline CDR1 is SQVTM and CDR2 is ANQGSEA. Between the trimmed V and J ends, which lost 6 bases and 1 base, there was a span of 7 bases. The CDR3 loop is CSVQDSNQPQHF. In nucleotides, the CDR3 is TGCAGCGTCCAAGACAGCAATCAGCCCCAGCATTTT.

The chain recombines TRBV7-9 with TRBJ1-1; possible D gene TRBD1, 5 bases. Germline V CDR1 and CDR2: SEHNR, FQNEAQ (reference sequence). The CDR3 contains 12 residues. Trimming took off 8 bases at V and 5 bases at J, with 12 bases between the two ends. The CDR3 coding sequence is TGTGCCAGCCAGGTAGGGGAGACTGAAGCTTTCTTT. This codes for CASQVGETEAFF.

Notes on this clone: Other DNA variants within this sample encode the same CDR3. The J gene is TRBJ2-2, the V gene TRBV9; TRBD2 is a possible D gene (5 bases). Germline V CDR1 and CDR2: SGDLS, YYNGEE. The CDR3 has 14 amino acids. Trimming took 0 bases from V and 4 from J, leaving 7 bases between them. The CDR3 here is CASSVDRGTGELFF. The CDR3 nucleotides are TGTGCCAGCAGCGTAGATCGGGGCACCGGGGAGCTGTTTTTT.

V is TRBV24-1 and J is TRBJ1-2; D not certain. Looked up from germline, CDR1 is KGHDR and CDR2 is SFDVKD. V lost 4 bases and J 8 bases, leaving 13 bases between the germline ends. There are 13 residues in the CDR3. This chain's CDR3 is CATSDPGRSGYTF. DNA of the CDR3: TGTGCCACCAGTGACCCCGGTAGATCGGGCTACACCTTC.

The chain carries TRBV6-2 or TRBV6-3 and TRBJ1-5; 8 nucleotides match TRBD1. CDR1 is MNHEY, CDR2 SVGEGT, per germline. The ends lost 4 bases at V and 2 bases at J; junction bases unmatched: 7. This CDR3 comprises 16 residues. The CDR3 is CASSSLDRDGNQPQHF. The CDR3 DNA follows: TGTGCCAGCAGTTCCCTGGACAGGGACGGCAATCAGCCCCAGCATTTT.